The clone carrying this T cell receptor beta chain was found many times. Its antigen is not identified. The data belong to a study of metastatic and nonmetastatic thyroid tumors. On the study more broadly: Comparison of repertoires was carried out across blood and tumor or nodule tissue from malignant and benign thyroid patients. Study-level points and caveats: Patients with malignant thyroid tumors reportedly had significantly higher TCR beta diversity than those with benign nodules, in blood and tumor.

Germline CDR1 is SGHTA and CDR2 is FQGTGA. With V trimmed by 4 bases and J by 8 bases, 11 bases remained unmatched. There are 16 residues in the CDR3. MiXCR re-clonotyped the PCR reads for TCRdb. The top ten hold roughly 12% of the sample, which has approximately 15,000 clones, around a third seen once. Every patient was untreated before thyroid surgery. The chain carries TRBV7-3 and TRBJ2-1; 10 bases match TRBD2. Sequenced input: tumor tissue. The source of this sequence is a male donor with papillary thyroid cancer or a benign thyroid nodule (not recorded which). Some clones in this sample may be carry-over from other donors' samples. CDR3 protein: CASSSGAGGPGDEQFF. DNA for the CDR3: TGTGCCAGCAGCTCCGGAGCGGGAGGGCCTGGGGATGAGCAGTTCTTC.